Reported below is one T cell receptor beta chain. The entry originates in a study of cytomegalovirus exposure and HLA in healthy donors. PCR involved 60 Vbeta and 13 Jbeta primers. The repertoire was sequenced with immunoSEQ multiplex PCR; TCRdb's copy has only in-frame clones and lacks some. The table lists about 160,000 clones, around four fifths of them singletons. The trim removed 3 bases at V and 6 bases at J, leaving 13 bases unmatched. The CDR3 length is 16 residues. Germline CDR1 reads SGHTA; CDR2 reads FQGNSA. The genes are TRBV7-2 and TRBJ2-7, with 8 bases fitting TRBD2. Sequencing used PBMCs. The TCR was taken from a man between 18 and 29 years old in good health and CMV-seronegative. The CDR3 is CASSLSFGTRLGEQYF. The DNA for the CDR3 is TGTGCCAGCAGCTTGAGTTTCGGGACTAGACTAGGCGAGCAGTACTTC.